This T cell receptor (beta chain) was identified in a study of T cell responses to AZD1222 COVID-19 vaccine. CDR1 and CDR2 (germline): MNHEY, SMNVEV (reference sequence). V was trimmed by 2 bases and J by 4 bases, leaving 8 bases between them. This CDR3 region has 13 residues. Some clones are missing from TCRdb's copy, which holds only in-frame ones; the method was immunoSEQ multiplex PCR. The table shows roughly 97,000 clones, with approximately 86% occurring only once. The receptor comes from an adult who received the MenACWY meningococcal vaccine as a control. This specimen consisted of peripheral blood, obtained 28 days after the second dose of the MenACWY control vaccine. V gene TRBV27 combines with J gene TRBJ1-1, with no clear D. Here the CDR3 reads CASSLGRFTEAFF. CDR3 in DNA: TGTGCCAGCAGTTTAGGCCGATTCACTGAAGCTTTCTTT.